A selection of T cell receptor beta chains follows, all from one sample in a study of blood T cell repertoires in COVID-19. TCRdb's copy holds only in-frame clones and misses some; the assay was immunoSEQ multiplex PCR. Among around 140,000 clones listed, roughly 83% were seen once. The sample was peripheral blood. Receptors were obtained from a man aged 55-75 years with acute or convalescent COVID-19. Both conserved end residues are part of each CDR3. A D gene is named only where the DNA matches it firmly. Clone size appears in some rows only: once, few, many, or a class for an expanded clone.

clone size,V gene,D gene,J gene,CDR3 length,CDR3 DNA,CDR3 protein
.,TRBV4-2,.,TRBJ2-1,14,TGTGCCAGCAGCAGGGGGGAGGGAGTAAATGAGCAGTTCTTC,CASSRGEGVNEQFF
.,TRBV7-8,.,TRBJ2-2,12,TGTGCCAGCATACGGTACACCGGGGAGCTGTTTTTT,CASIRYTGELFF
.,TRBV19,.,TRBJ2-1,13,TGTGCCAGTAGTCGGGGACTTGGGGTTGAGCAGTTCTTC,CASSRGLGVEQFF
.,TRBV29-1,TRBD2,TRBJ2-3,14,TGCAGCGCACCGGGACTAGCGGCCACAGATACGCAGTATTTT,CSAPGLAATDTQYF
.,TRBV9,.,TRBJ2-2,17,TGTGCCAGCAGCGTAAACAAGCGGAGGGGGAACACCGGGGAGCTGTTTTTT,CASSVNKRRGNTGELFF
.,TRBV6-6,TRBD2,TRBJ2-1,13,TGTGCCGGCAGCGGGGGGGCTTACAATGAGCAGTTCTTC,CAGSGGAYNEQFF
.,TRBV27,.,TRBJ1-2,10,TGTGCCAGCCGGGTTTATGGCTACACCTTC,CASRVYGYTF
.,TRBV19,.,TRBJ2-2,12,TGTGCCAGCAGGGTGGCCACCGGGGAGCTGTTTTTT,CASRVATGELFF
.,TRBV7-2,.,TRBJ1-5,15,TGTGCCAGCAGCTTACAGGCAGCTTCCTATCAGCCCCAGCATTTT,CASSLQAASYQPQHF
.,TRBV5-1,.,TRBJ1-2,15,TGCGCCAGCAGCCTGAGTGGGGGGGCTTTCTATGGCTACACCTTC,CASSLSGGAFYGYTF
once,TRBV20-1,TRBD2,TRBJ2-3,16,TGCAGTGCTAGTGGGGGACTAGCGGGAGCAGGGGATACGCAGTATTTT,CSASGGLAGAGDTQYF
.,TRBV9,TRBD2,TRBJ2-1,16,TGTGCCAGCAGCGTAGCTAGCGGGGTGTCCTACAATGAGCAGTTCTTC,CASSVASGVSYNEQFF
many,TRBV15,TRBD2,TRBJ2-1,14,TGTGCCACCAGCAGTGGACTAGCGGGAGATGAGCAGTTCTTC,CATSSGLAGDEQFF
.,TRBV5-5,TRBD2,TRBJ2-2,18,TGTGCCAGCAGCTTGGTTCTAGCGGGCGGTCGGAACACCGGGGAGCTGTTTTTT,CASSLVLAGGRNTGELFF
.,TRBV5-1,.,TRBJ2-2,14,TGCGCCAGCAGCTTGGCCGTGAACACCGGGGAGCTGTTTTTT,CASSLAVNTGELFF
few,TRBV12-3/TRBV12-4,TRBD1,TRBJ1-2,12,TGTGCCAGCACCGACAGGGTTGACGGCTACACCTTC,CASTDRVDGYTF
.,TRBV19,TRBD2,TRBJ2-3,17,TGTGCCAGTAGTATGGGGAGAGCGGGGGCGAGTAAAGATACGCAGTATTTT,CASSMGRAGASKDTQYF
once,TRBV27,.,TRBJ1-3,15,TGTGCCAGCAGCCCTACAGCGGACGGGAGAAACACCATATATTTT,CASSPTADGRNTIYF
.,TRBV6-5,TRBD1,TRBJ1-2,15,TGTGCCAGCGGGGAGACAGGGGGCGCAGGCTATGGCTACACCTTC,CASGETGGAGYGYTF
few,TRBV19,.,TRBJ1-5,14,TGTGCCAGTAGTATAGCTCGGGGGTGGCAGCCCCAGCATTTT,CASSIARGWQPQHF
.,TRBV11-2,.,TRBJ1-2,13,TGTGCCAGCAGCTTGGCCCGACAGTATGGCTACACCTTC,CASSLARQYGYTF
.,TRBV6-1,.,TRBJ2-7,15,TGTGCCAGCAGTGAAGACTCTGGGGGGTCCTACGAGCAGTACTTC,CASSEDSGGSYEQYF
few,TRBV19,TRBD1,TRBJ2-7,13,TGTGCCAGTAGTATCACAGGGGCGGACGAGCAGTACTTC,CASSITGADEQYF
once,TRBV25-1,.,TRBJ2-3,14,TGTGCCACGGCGAGTGCAGGGGGCACAGATACGCAGTATTTT,CATASAGGTDTQYF
.,TRBV7-2,.,TRBJ1-2,14,TGTGCCAGCAGCTTAGTAGGGGCTAACTATGGCTACACCTTC,CASSLVGANYGYTF
few,TRBV11-2,.,TRBJ2-7,11,TGTGCCAGCAGTCGTCTCTACGAGCAGTACTTC,CASSRLYEQYF
.,TRBV24-1,TRBD2,TRBJ2-7,14,TGTGCCACCAGTACTAGCGGGAGGGCCCACGAGCAGTACTTC,CATSTSGRAHEQYF
.,TRBV6-2/TRBV6-3,.,TRBJ2-7,15,TGTGCCAGCAGTTACTCGACAGTATCCCGCTACGAGCAGTACTTC,CASSYSTVSRYEQYF
few,TRBV12-2,.,TRBJ2-3,18,TGTGCAAGTCGCTTAGCGTCCCGACTAGCGGGATATGTGGATACGCAGTATTTT,CASRLASRLAGYVDTQYF
.,TRBV5-1,TRBD1,TRBJ1-2,15,TGCGCCAGCACCTCCGGGACAGGGGACCACTATGGCTACACCTTC,CASTSGTGDHYGYTF
.,TRBV29-1,TRBD2,TRBJ2-2,15,TGCAGCGTTTTACCGGGACTAGCAGGTTCCGGGGAGCTGTTTTTT,CSVLPGLAGSGELFF
.,TRBV7-2,.,TRBJ1-1,14,TGTGCCAGCAGCTTAGACGGGGTGAACACTGAAGCTTTCTTT,CASSLDGVNTEAFF
.,TRBV5-1,TRBD1,TRBJ2-7,14,TGCGCCAGCAGCTACCGGGACAGCAGCTACGAGCAGTACTTC,CASSYRDSSYEQYF
once,TRBV6-4,TRBD2,TRBJ2-3,14,TGTGCCAGCAGCACCGGACTAGCCACAGATACGCAGTATTTT,CASSTGLATDTQYF
.,TRBV18,.,TRBJ1-2,16,TGTGCCAGCTCACGAGACAGTCTGTGGGATCCGGATGGCTACACCTTC,CASSRDSLWDPDGYTF
.,TRBV10-3,TRBD2,TRBJ2-3,17,TGTGCCATCAGTGTGAAAGTCAATCCGGGGGAGGGGGATACGCAGTATTTT,CAISVKVNPGEGDTQYF
.,TRBV6-5,.,TRBJ1-2,15,TGTGCCAGCAGTCCATATTCCACAGCCCAAGATGGCTACACCTTC,CASSPYSTAQDGYTF
few,TRBV11-3,.,TRBJ2-5,13,TGTGCCAGCAGCCCGGACACGGGCGAGACCCAGTACTTC,CASSPDTGETQYF
few,TRBV29-1,.,TRBJ1-1,12,TGCAGCGTTGATGGATTAGGAGGTGGAGCTTTCTTT,CSVDGLGGGAFF
.,TRBV7-8,.,TRBJ1-2,13,TGTGCCAGCAGCCGAAGTGTCTTGTATGGCTGCACCTTC,CASSRSVLYGCTF
.,TRBV10-1,.,TRBJ1-6,15,TGCGCCAGCAGTGAGGGAGGCTCCTATAATTCACCCCTCCACTTT,CASSEGGSYNSPLHF
.,TRBV20-1,TRBD2,TRBJ2-3,13,TGCAGTGCTAGTAGCGGGGGGACAGATACGCAGTATTTT,CSASSGGTDTQYF
.,TRBV6-2/TRBV6-3,.,TRBJ1-2,16,TGTGCCAGCAGTTACTCTTGGACAGCCGCTAACTATGGCTACACCTTC,CASSYSWTAANYGYTF
.,TRBV7-9,TRBD2,TRBJ2-5,14,TGTGCCAGCAGCCTCCGACTAGCACAAGAGACCCAGTACTTC,CASSLRLAQETQYF
.,TRBV2,.,TRBJ2-1,12,TGTGCCAGCAGTGAAGCGCGAAATGAGCAGTTCTTC,CASSEARNEQFF
.,TRBV5-1,TRBD1,TRBJ1-2,14,TGCGCCAGCAGCAGCGGACAGGGGGTCGGTGGCTACACCTTC,CASSSGQGVGGYTF
.,TRBV2,.,TRBJ2-5,15,TGTGCCAGCGGCGAGACAGGGAGGTCCAAGGAAACCCAGTACTTC,CASGETGRSKETQYF
once,TRBV27,TRBD1,TRBJ2-2,16,TGTGCCAGCAGTCCATTTGGGACAGGGGTCACCGGGGAGCTGTTTTTT,CASSPFGTGVTGELFF
.,TRBV7-8,TRBD2,TRBJ2-3,16,TGTGCCAGCAGCTTAGTGACTAGCGGCCCGGGAGATACGCAGTATTTT,CASSLVTSGPGDTQYF
.,TRBV3-1/TRBV3-2,TRBD1,TRBJ2-1,12,TGTGCCAGCAGCTCACCGACAGGGTCGCAGTTCTTC,CASSSPTGSQFF
.,TRBV9,TRBD1,TRBJ1-4,16,TGTGCCAGCAGCGAGGGGAGAAGGACAGGGCTGGAAAAACTGTTTTTT,CASSEGRRTGLEKLFF
.,TRBV3-1/TRBV3-2,.,TRBJ2-7,15,TGTGCCAGCAGCCGGCTCGCAAAAGAGGCGGGTGAGCAGTACTTC,CASSRLAKEAGEQYF
.,TRBV5-1,TRBD1,TRBJ2-3,17,TGCGCCAGCAGCCCCGAAGGACAGGGAGTGGGCACAGATACGCAGTATTTT,CASSPEGQGVGTDTQYF